This T cell receptor beta chain was recorded in a study of shared clonotypes between healthy human individuals. Comment on this clone: The antigen is unknown.

Broader study findings: Researchers found naive subsets generally carried larger estimated richness than memory subsets.

Under the authors' procedure: From ImmunoSEQ came sequences covering only the junction and carrying no quality scores, so filtering differed. The method was immunoSEQ multiplex PCR; TCRdb's version includes in-frame clones alone and lacks a portion of them. That table furnishes V, J and clone size, whereas the DNA furnished D and trimming. The sample records about 820,000 clones, around 92% being singletons. V lost 5 bases and J lost 3, with 14 bases in between. Germline V gives CDR1 LNHNV, CDR2 YYDKDF (reference sequence). The CDR3 has 14 amino acids. CD45RO negativity and positive selection for CCR7 defined naive CD8 cells, a population that excluded terminally differentiated effector memory CD45RA+ cells. Each of the donors was a healthy adult who was HIV-negative and had not had a recent acute infection or vaccination.

Sequencing used naive CD8+ T cells sorted from blood. This sequence originates from a man aged 30 to 39 in good health. The chain employs TRBV15 and TRBJ2-7, with D perhaps matching TRBD1 or TRBD2 (5 bases each). CDR3: CATSVEMGVYEQYF. CDR3 sequence (DNA): TGTGCCACCAGCGTAGAGATGGGGGTCTACGAGCAGTACTTC.